Described below is a single T cell receptor beta chain sequence and its context. The data were produced by immunoSEQ multiplex PCR, yet TCRdb's version contains in-frame clones alone and is incomplete. This table has approximately 48,000 clones, 94% appearing once. The source of the sample is a study of T cell changes during pregnancy in multiple sclerosis. V trimming: 3 bases; J trimming: 4 bases; junction bases outside the gene matches: 9. The germline V gene encodes CDR1 KGHSH and CDR2 LQKENI. The CDR3 covers 17 residues. This TCR was sampled from a female donor with multiple sclerosis, enrolled in a pregnancy study. This material consisted of CD8+ T cells from peripheral blood mononuclear cells, taken before pregnancy. The chain couples TRBV18 to TRBJ2-2; the match to TRBD2 covers 9 bases. The CDR3 DNA sequence: TGTGCCAGCTCACCGTCTCCAGCGGGAGGTGTCACCGGGGAGCTGTTTTTT. Translating it yields CASSPSPAGGVTGELFF.